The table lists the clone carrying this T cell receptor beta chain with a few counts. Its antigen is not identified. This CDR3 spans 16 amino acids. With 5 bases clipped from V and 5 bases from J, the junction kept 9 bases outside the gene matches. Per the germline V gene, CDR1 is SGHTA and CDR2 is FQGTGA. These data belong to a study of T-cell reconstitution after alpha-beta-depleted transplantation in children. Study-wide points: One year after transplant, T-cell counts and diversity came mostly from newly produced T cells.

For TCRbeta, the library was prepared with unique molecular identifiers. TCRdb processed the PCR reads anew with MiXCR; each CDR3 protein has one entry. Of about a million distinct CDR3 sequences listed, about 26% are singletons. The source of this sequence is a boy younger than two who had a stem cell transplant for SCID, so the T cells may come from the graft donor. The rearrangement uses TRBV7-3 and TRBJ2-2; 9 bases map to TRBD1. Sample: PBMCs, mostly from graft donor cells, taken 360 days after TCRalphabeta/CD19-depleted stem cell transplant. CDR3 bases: TGTGCCAGCAGCCCCAGTCCCGGGACAGGGACCGGGGAGCTGTTTTTT. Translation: CASSPSPGTGTGELFF.